This TCR beta chain was found in a study of persistence of HIV-infected CD4 T cells. To note about this clone: No antigen is known for it.

In germline, CDR1 is GTSNPN, CDR2 SVGIG (reference sequence). V lost 0 bases and J lost 5; bases outside the gene matches: 5. This CDR3 contains 15 residues. Points from the study as a whole: TCR oligoclonality correlated with proviral oligoclonality in the same sorted populations.

Cells were stimulated nonspecifically with anti-CD3/anti-CD28 magnetic beads. Responding CD4+ T cells were sorted by upregulation of both CD40 ligand and CD69. Sequencing used immunoSEQ version 4 in survey mode. Repertoires were generated with immunoSEQ multiplex PCR, while TCRdb's copy carries only in-frame clones and drops some. The data show tens of thousands of clones, around 89% seen once. Source: CD4+ T cells sorted from PBMCs after 18-hour stimulation, taken from a patient who received antiretroviral therapy. This rearrangement joins TRBV30 to TRBJ1-2; 11 bases agree with TRBD1. This receptor was taken from an adult woman with HIV who was CMV-seropositive. The CDR3 nucleotides are TGTGCCTGGAGTGTGGACAGGGGGCCAGGTTATGGCTACACCTTC. Protein sequence: CAWSVDRGPGYGYTF.